A single sample gave rise to the 25 T cell receptor beta chains below, sequenced in a study of blood T cells in healthy people across ages. It was with a sample-barcoded 5' primer and a J-beta primer mix that a second PCR of roughly 7 to 12 cycles was run. Using its own MiXCR run on the 5' RACE reads, TCRdb lists one record per CDR3 protein. The table includes 1,500,000 or so distinct CDR3 sequences, approximately 63% detected once. Sequenced material: blood. The receptors originated from a man in his late teens or twenties in good health.

The rearrangement uses TRBV6-1 and TRBJ2-1, with 7 nucleotides matching TRBD1. Germline V CDR1 and CDR2: MNHNS, SASEGT. The trim removed 6 bases at V and 8 bases at J, leaving 7 bases unmatched. The CDR3 runs 13 residues. CDR3 loop: CASSTTGIDEQFF. CDR3 coding DNA: TGTGCCAGCAGCACGACAGGGATTGATGAGCAGTTCTTC.

The CDR3 sequence is CASSQNRDAYGYTF. The DNA of the CDR3 is TGTGCCAGCAGCCAAAACAGGGACGCCTATGGCTACACCTTC. The V and J genes are TRBV4-2 and TRBJ1-2, with TRBD1 as a possible D gene (6 bases). Germline CDR1 is LGHNA and CDR2 is YNFKEQ. This CDR3 has 14 amino acids. The V and J ends lost 2 bases and 4 bases respectively, with 11 bases between them.

The chain recombines TRBV9 with TRBJ1-6; 9 bases map to TRBD1. The CDR3 covers 14 residues. V was clipped by 3 bases and J by 5 bases; unmatched bases: 0. Germline values: CDR1 SGDLS, CDR2 YYNGEE. CDR3 protein: CASSGQGDNSPLHF. The CDR3 DNA follows: TGTGCCAGCAGCGGACAGGGGGATAATTCACCCCTCCACTTT.

The table lists this clonotype with many counts. This chain connects TRBV25-1 to TRBJ1-5; D not resolved. V was trimmed by 4 bases and J by 2 bases, leaving 12 bases between them. The germline CDR1 and CDR2 sequences are MGHDK and SYGVNS. The CDR3 extends over 15 amino acids. The CDR3 is CASSAGSVGNQPQHF. CDR3 DNA sequence: TGTGCCAGCAGTGCCGGCAGCGTCGGCAATCAGCCCCAGCATTTT.

The sample holds one count of this clonotype. V is TRBV29-1 and J is TRBJ2-4, with 8 bases identical to TRBD1. The DNA end is a closer match to TRBJ2-7, so the J assignment may be wrong. Germline loops: CDR1 SQVTM, CDR2 ANQGSEA. The CDR3 covers 14 residues. CDR3 in amino acids: CSVAGQGQGYEQYF. In DNA, the CDR3 is TGCAGCGTTGCAGGCCAAGGACAGGGCTACGAGCAGTACTTC.

The rearrangement joins TRBV4-1 to TRBJ2-1, with D possibly being TRBD1 (5 bases). The CDR3 consists of 15 residues. V shed 0 bases and J shed 7 bases, with 13 bases lying between them. CDR1 is MGHRA, CDR2 YSYEKL, per germline. The CDR3: CASSQEDMSWNEQFF. Here the CDR3 DNA reads TGCGCCAGCAGCCAAGAGGACATGTCCTGGAATGAGCAGTTCTTC.

This sequence joins TRBV6-1 and TRBJ2-5; maybe TRBD2 (6 bases). In germline, CDR1 is MNHNS, CDR2 SASEGT. CDR3 size: 14 residues. V was shortened by 4 bases and J by 1 base, with 10 bases between the two germline ends. CDR3 residues: CASSGFSGQETQYF. CDR3 nucleotides: TGTGCCAGCAGTGGTTTTAGCGGCCAAGAGACCCAGTACTTC.

The V gene is TRBV4-1, the J gene TRBJ2-1; 8 bases match TRBD1. Losses at the gene ends were 1 base for V and 6 bases for J; bases not matched to a gene: 17. The CDR3 loop spans 19 amino acids. Germline assignment: CDR1 MGHRA and CDR2 YSYEKL. In nucleotides, the CDR3 is TGCGCCAGCAGCCAAGGCCCCCCATTTGACAGGGGTCGGTCCAATGAGCAGTTCTTC. Amino acid sequence: CASSQGPPFDRGRSNEQFF.

V is TRBV10-3 and J is TRBJ2-5; perhaps TRBD1 as D (6 bases). The CDR3 length is 14 residues. The V gene lost 1 base and the J gene lost 3 bases, with 9 bases spanning the gap. Germline CDR1 and CDR2: ENHRY and SYGVKD. Written as DNA, the CDR3 is TGTGCCATCAGTGAGTTCAAGGGGGAAGAGACCCAGTACTTC. Its translation: CAISEFKGEETQYF.

The chain uses TRBV30 and TRBJ1-5; weak D call: TRBD1 (5 bases). With 2 bases removed from V and 5 bases from J, the gap between germline ends came to 13 bases. This CDR3 is 14 amino acids long. Germline CDR1 GTSNPN, CDR2 SVGIG (reference sequence). The CDR3 DNA sequence: TGTGCCTGGAGTCCAACAGGCGGTTATCAGCCCCAGCATTTT. It is translated as CAWSPTGGYQPQHF.

This clonotype was seen only a few times. The V gene is TRBV6-5, the J gene TRBJ2-5; D assignment may be TRBD1 or TRBD2 (5 bases each). TRBJ2-7 matches the DNA end more closely, so the J call is doubtful. CDR3 length: 13 amino acids. Germline values: CDR1 MNHEY, CDR2 SVGAGI. The CDR3 spells CASNRGPTYEQYF. CDR3 DNA sequence: TGTGCCAGCAATCGGGGACCAACCTACGAGCAGTACTTC.

The V and J genes are TRBV7-9 and TRBJ2-1; D is perhaps TRBD1 (5 bases). Trimming removed 5 bases from V and 9 bases from J, with 20 bases in between. From germline, CDR1 is SEHNR and CDR2 FQNEAQ (reference sequence). CDR3 length: 15 residues. CDR3 nucleotides: TGTGCCAGCAGCGGATCGGCTATTGGGGCCACTGAGCAGTTCTTC. Protein sequence: CASSGSAIGATEQFF.

This chain connects TRBV5-1 to TRBJ1-2; D gene ambiguous. CDR3 length: 15 amino acids. V was cut by 0 bases and J by 0 bases, with 9 bases left in between. Germline-derived CDR1 and CDR2 are SGHRS and YFSETQ. CDR3 residues: CASSLDPFSNYGYTF. The CDR3 region has the DNA TGCGCCAGCAGCTTGGATCCGTTTTCTAACTATGGCTACACCTTC.

V usage is TRBV10-3 and J usage is TRBJ2-4; D is uncertain. Judging by the DNA end, TRBJ2-7 fits better; the J call may be wrong. Germline CDR1 ENHRY, CDR2 SYGVKD. The CDR3 covers 15 residues. The CDR3 sequence is CAISEPSYRHYEQYF. The CDR3 nucleotides are TGTGCCATCAGTGAGCCGAGTTATAGACACTACGAGCAGTACTTC.

The chain joins TRBV10-3 to TRBJ2-4, with D tentatively TRBD1 (6 bases). Deletions cut 5 bases from V and 13 bases from J, with 15 bases between. CDR3 size: 12 residues. CDR1 and CDR2 from the germline V gene are ENHRY and SYGVKD. The CDR3 protein is CAISRDNLEQYF. The CDR3 nucleotides are TGTGCCATCAGTCGGGACAACCTGGAGCAGTACTTC.

This chain connects TRBV10-3 to TRBJ2-1; no firm D call. This CDR3 comprises 16 residues. Germline CDR1 reads ENHRY; CDR2 reads SYGVKD. The germline V and J ends were trimmed by 0 bases and 3 bases, with 12 bases remaining between them. CDR3 region: CAISESTDFGYNEQFF. The CDR3 nucleotides are TGTGCCATCAGTGAGTCCACCGATTTTGGCTACAATGAGCAGTTCTTC.

The chain links TRBV5-8 to TRBJ1-2, with D hard to call. CDR1 SGHTS and CDR2 YDEGEE come from the germline V gene. V lost 7 bases and J 0 bases, leaving 19 bases between the germline ends. This CDR3 contains 16 residues. The CDR3 is CASHFSSGAPNYGYTF. In DNA, the CDR3 is TGTGCCAGCCATTTTTCATCGGGAGCGCCTAACTATGGCTACACCTTC.

The chain links TRBV15 to TRBJ1-5; D gene ambiguous. The CDR3 length is 15 residues. Trimming removed 0 bases from V and 4 bases from J, with 10 bases in between. The germline V gene encodes CDR1 LNHNV and CDR2 YYDKDF (reference sequence). The CDR3 DNA reads as TGTGCCACCAGCAGAGATGAGGGAGGAAATCAGCCCCAGCATTTT. Translation gives CATSRDEGGNQPQHF. The whole variable domain, filled in from reference TRBV15 and TRBJ1-5, reads DAMVIQNPRYQVTQFGKPVTLSCSQTLNHNVMYWYQQKSSQAPKLLFHYYDKDFNNEADTPDNFQSRRPNTSFCFLDIRSPGLGDTAMYLCATSRDEGGNQPQHFGDGTRLSIL.

This clonotype was recorded a few times. The chain recombines TRBV27 with TRBJ2-6; a weak D match, TRBD1 (5 bases). V lost 4 bases, J lost 0 bases, and 7 bases lay in between. Per germline, CDR1 MNHEY and CDR2 SMNVEV (reference sequence). This CDR3 has 15 amino acids. The CDR3 sequence is CASSWGVSGANVLTF. The CDR3 DNA reads as TGTGCCAGCAGTTGGGGCGTCTCTGGGGCCAACGTCCTGACTTTC.

A few counts support this clonotype. The V and J genes are TRBV27 and TRBJ2-4; possibly TRBD1 for D (6 bases). V was clipped by 4 bases and J by 9 bases, with 10 bases between them. The CDR3 is 12 residues long. Germline values: CDR1 MNHEY, CDR2 SMNVEV (reference sequence). CDR3 amino acids: CASSSQGLIQYF. CDR3 sequence (DNA): TGTGCCAGCAGTTCACAGGGCCTCATTCAGTACTTC.

The J gene is TRBJ2-1, the V gene TRBV12-3 or TRBV12-4, with 8 bases identical to TRBD2. With V trimmed by 2 bases and J by 13 bases, 10 bases remained unmatched. The CDR3 totals 14 residues. The CDR3 coding sequence is TGTGCCAGCAGTTTATCAGCGGGAGTGGAGACCCAGTTCTTC. Its protein is CASSLSAGVETQFF.

This clonotype was picked up one time. The V gene is TRBV7-9, the J gene TRBJ2-3; D not resolved. CDR1 is SEHNR and CDR2 is FQNEAQ in the germline V gene (reference sequence). V lost 2 bases and J lost 6, with 15 bases in between. CDR3 length: 15 residues. The CDR3 DNA reads TGTGCCAGCAGCTTAACGGGCCTTTCGGAGGATACGCAGTATTTT. This codes for CASSLTGLSEDTQYF.

The V call is TRBV5-1, the J call TRBJ2-1; D might be TRBD2 (6 bases). The CDR3 covers 14 residues. Germline V gene sequence: CDR1 SGHRS, CDR2 YFSETQ. Trimming removed 5 bases from V and 5 bases from J, with 14 bases in between. The CDR3 DNA is TGCGCCAGCAGGAGTCGGGAGTTCAACAATGAGCAGTTCTTC. Amino acid sequence: CASRSREFNNEQFF.

CDR3 nucleotides: TGTGCCAGCGCACTCCCTGGACAGGGCCACACTGAAGCTTTCTTT. It yields the protein CASALPGQGHTEAFF. The chain links TRBV11-2 to TRBJ1-1, with TRBD1 matching over 8 bases. V trimming: 8 bases; J trimming: 3 bases; junction bases outside the gene matches: 11. Germline loops: CDR1 SGHAT, CDR2 FQNNGV. CDR3 length equals 15 residues. The whole variable domain, filled in from reference TRBV11-2 and TRBJ1-1, reads EAGVAQSPRYKIIEKRQSVAFWCNPISGHATLYWYQQILGQGPKLLIQFQNNGVVDDSQLPKDRFSAERLKGVDSTLKIQPAKLEDSAVYLCASALPGQGHTEAFFGQGTRLTVV.

The chain recombines TRBV20-1 with TRBJ2-1; maybe TRBD2 (5 bases). Germline-derived CDR1 and CDR2 are DFQATT and SNEGSKA (reference sequence). V shed 3 bases and J shed 3 bases, with 15 bases lying between them. The CDR3 extends over 15 amino acids. The CDR3 DNA is TGCAGTGCTAGGACGGGGAGCAGCTTCTACAATGAGCAGTTCTTC. As protein: CSARTGSSFYNEQFF.